The rows below give T cell receptor beta chains drawn from one sample of a study of T cell repertoires in cytomegalovirus infection. TCRdb used MiXCR to reprocess the reads, holding one entry per CDR3 protein. The sample carries about 130,000 distinct CDR3 sequences, roughly 8.2% recorded once. Sequencing used PBMCs. These receptors were taken from a human donor in good health (CMV status not recorded). Some clones in this sample may be carry-over from other donors' samples. Each CDR3 is given with its conserved first and last residue. D genes are given only for firm matches. Size is stated for part of the rows, as once, few or many counts, or as a class when the clone is expanded.

d_call	v_call	cdr3_length	clone_size	j_call	cdr3_aa	cdr3_nt
.	TRBV18	12	.	TRBJ2-5	CASSPPMETQYF	TGTGCCAGCTCACCACCGATGGAGACCCAGTACTTC
.	TRBV5-1	13	.	TRBJ2-7	CASTMREGYKQYF	TGCGCCAGCACCATGAGAGAGGGCTACAAGCAGTACTTC
.	TRBV20-1	14	.	TRBJ2-1	CSARDASSYNEQFF	TGCAGTGCTAGAGACGCTAGCTCCTACAATGAGCAGTTCTTC
.	TRBV7-2	14	many	TRBJ1-5	CASSFQGFNQPQHF	TGTGCCAGCAGCTTCCAAGGGTTCAATCAGCCCCAGCATTTT
.	TRBV2	15	many	TRBJ1-2	CASSEGGGGTYGYTF	TGTGCCAGCAGTGAAGGGGGTGGGGGGACATATGGCTACACCTTC
TRBD2	TRBV12-3/TRBV12-4	15	few	TRBJ2-1	CASSLVGGGAAEQFF	TGTGCCAGCAGTTTAGTAGGCGGGGGGGCGGCTGAGCAGTTCTTC
.	TRBV20-1	14	.	TRBJ1-1	CSARAQGMNTEAFF	TGCAGTGCTAGAGCTCAGGGAATGAACACTGAAGCTTTCTTT
TRBD2	TRBV7-2	15	many	TRBJ2-7	CASSLGSGLAYEQYF	TGTGCCAGCAGCTTAGGCTCTGGACTAGCCTACGAGCAGTACTTC
TRBD1	TRBV11-3	14	many	TRBJ2-5	CASSLGTGQETQYF	TGTGCCAGCAGCCTTGGGACAGGGCAAGAGACCCAGTACTTC
.	TRBV7-9	14	many	TRBJ1-2	CASSLAEGLRGYTF	TGTGCCAGCAGCTTAGCCGAAGGGTTGCGCGGCTACACCTTC
TRBD2	TRBV28	16	many	TRBJ2-6	CASSPMTSGGMDVLTF	TGTGCCAGCAGTCCGATGACTAGCGGAGGCATGGACGTCCTGACTTTC
TRBD1	TRBV7-2	16	many	TRBJ1-1	CASSSRGGQGAIEAFF	TGTGCCAGCAGCTCGCGGGGGGGACAGGGGGCAATTGAAGCTTTCTTT
.	TRBV2	14	.	TRBJ2-7	CASSLGRYAYEQYF	TGTGCCAGCAGCTTGGGACGGTACGCCTACGAGCAGTACTTC
TRBD1	TRBV14	15	many	TRBJ1-1	CASSPQGWYTSEAFF	TGTGCCAGCAGCCCACAGGGGTGGTACACCTCTGAAGCTTTCTTT
.	TRBV10-3	12	.	TRBJ1-2	CAISESDGGYTF	TGTGCCATCAGTGAGTCGGACGGAGGGTACACCTTC
.	TRBV7-9	14	many	TRBJ1-2	CASSHAVELGGYTF	TGTGCCAGCAGCCACGCCGTCGAGCTTGGGGGCTACACCTTC
.	TRBV14	12	.	TRBJ2-5	CATSQVSETQYF	TGTGCCACCAGCCAAGTGAGCGAGACCCAGTACTTC
.	TRBV15	15	many	TRBJ1-1	CATSRDDSPNTEAFF	TGTGCCACCAGCAGAGATGACAGCCCGAACACTGAAGCTTTCTTT
.	TRBV9	14	.	TRBJ2-7	CASSVGAVSYEQYF	TGTGCCAGCAGCGTAGGGGCGGTTTCCTACGAGCAGTACTTC
.	TRBV25-1	13	many	TRBJ1-2	CASSELGDYGYTF	TGTGCCAGCAGTGAATTAGGCGACTATGGCTACACCTTC
.	TRBV28	12	many	TRBJ2-7	CASRPATGEQYF	TGTGCCAGCAGGCCCGCAACTGGGGAGCAGTACTTC
TRBD2	TRBV20-1	15	many	TRBJ2-5	CSASFTAGVQETQYF	TGCAGTGCTAGCTTTACAGCGGGGGTACAAGAGACCCAGTACTTC
.	TRBV15	12	.	TRBJ2-1	CATSRDRNEQFF	TGTGCCACCAGCAGAGATCGCAATGAGCAGTTCTTC
.	TRBV20-1	15	.	TRBJ1-1	CSARRQGTGYTEAFF	TGCAGTGCTCGACGTCAGGGTACTGGGTACACTGAAGCTTTCTTT
TRBD2	TRBV20-1	15	few	TRBJ2-7	CSARDPGGPGYEQYF	TGCAGTGCTAGAGATCCGGGGGGACCAGGCTACGAGCAGTACTTC
TRBD1	TRBV7-2	14	many	TRBJ1-3	CASSPDRGRNTIYF	TGTGCCAGCAGCCCAGACAGGGGCAGGAACACCATATATTTT
.	TRBV28	14	many	TRBJ2-7	CASSRTGDTYEQYF	TGTGCCAGCAGTCGTACGGGGGACACCTACGAGCAGTACTTC
.	TRBV28	14	many	TRBJ1-2	CASSFHGKPSGYTF	TGTGCCAGCAGTTTTCACGGGAAGCCCTCTGGCTACACCTTC
TRBD2	TRBV20-1	14	few	TRBJ2-1	CSAGLAGRSSEQFF	TGCAGTGCTGGACTAGCGGGGCGAAGCAGTGAGCAGTTCTTC
TRBD1	TRBV10-3	18	many	TRBJ2-5	CAISESSAGGATQETQYF	TGTGCCATCAGTGAGTCGAGTGCAGGGGGCGCAACCCAAGAGACCCAGTACTTC
.	TRBV10-3	12	many	TRBJ2-3	CAIREKTDTQYF	TGTGCCATCAGGGAGAAGACAGATACGCAGTATTTT
.	TRBV6-5	16	many	TRBJ1-1	CASSPDGRTGGTEAFF	TGTGCCAGCAGTCCCGACGGACGAACCGGGGGCACTGAAGCTTTCTTT
TRBD1	TRBV28	15	.	TRBJ1-5	CASSATGSGNQPQHF	TGTGCCAGCAGCGCGACAGGGAGCGGCAATCAGCCCCAGCATTTT